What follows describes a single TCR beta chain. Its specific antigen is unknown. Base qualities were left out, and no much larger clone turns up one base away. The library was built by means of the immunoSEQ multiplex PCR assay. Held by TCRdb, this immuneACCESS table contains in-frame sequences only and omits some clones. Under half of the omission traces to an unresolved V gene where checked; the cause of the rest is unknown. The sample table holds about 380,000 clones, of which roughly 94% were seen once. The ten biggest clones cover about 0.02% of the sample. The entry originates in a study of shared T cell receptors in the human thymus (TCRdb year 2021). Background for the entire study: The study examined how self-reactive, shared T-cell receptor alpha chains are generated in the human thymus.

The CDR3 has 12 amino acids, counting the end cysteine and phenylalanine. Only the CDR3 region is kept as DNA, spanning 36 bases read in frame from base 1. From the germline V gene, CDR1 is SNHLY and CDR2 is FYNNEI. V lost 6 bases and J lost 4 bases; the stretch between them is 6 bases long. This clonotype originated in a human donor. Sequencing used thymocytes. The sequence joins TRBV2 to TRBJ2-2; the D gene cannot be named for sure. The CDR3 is CASRRVTGELFF. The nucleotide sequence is TGTGCCAGCAGGAGAGTCACCGGGGAGCTGTTTTTT.